These 22 T cell receptor beta chains came from one sample sequenced in a study of T cell responses to AZD1222 COVID-19 vaccine. The data were produced by immunoSEQ multiplex PCR, yet TCRdb's version contains in-frame clones alone and is incomplete. Altogether 150,000 to 200,000 clones are present, about 90% being singletons, with the ten largest covering 1.3% to 1.5%. The material sequenced was peripheral blood, taken on day 0 of AZD1222 vaccination. Receptors were obtained from an adult in good health.

The rearrangement uses TRBV19 and TRBJ1-1; 8 positions agree with TRBD1. The length of the CDR3 is 16 residues. V lost 1 base, J lost 3 bases, and 7 bases stayed unmatched. Germline values: CDR1 LNHDA, CDR2 SQIVND (reference sequence). CDR3 in amino acids: CASSIARAGGDTEAFF. CDR3 sequence (DNA): TGTGCCAGTAGTATAGCCCGGGCAGGGGGCGACACTGAAGCTTTCTTT.

The chain joins TRBV6-1 to TRBJ1-2; TRBD1 is a possible D gene (6 bases). CDR3 length equals 15 residues. Germline values: CDR1 MNHNS, CDR2 SASEGT. The V end lost 2 bases, the J end lost 4 bases, and 14 bases lay between the germline ends. The DNA of the CDR3 is TGTGCCAGCAGTGAAAACCGGGGAGGGGGCTATGGCTACACCTTC. This gives the protein CASSENRGGGYGYTF.

This clone appeared a single time. V and J are TRBV28 and TRBJ1-1, with 7 bases lining up with TRBD1. V lost 3 bases and J lost 4; bases outside the gene matches: 11. Per the germline V gene, CDR1 is MDHEN and CDR2 is SYDVKM. This CDR3 has 16 amino acids. CDR3 sequence (DNA): TGTGCCAGCAGTTTTGAGACAGGGTTTTCGGGCACTGAAGCTTTCTTT. Translating gives CASSFETGFSGTEAFF.

The chain carries TRBV29-1 and TRBJ1-1; D gene unclear. Germline V gives CDR1 SQVTM, CDR2 ANQGSEA. The germline V and J ends were trimmed by 4 bases and 1 base, with 7 bases remaining between them. This CDR3 contains 12 residues. The CDR3 here is CSVVGPNTEAFF. CDR3 coding DNA: TGCAGCGTTGTAGGACCGAACACTGAAGCTTTCTTT.

This chain joins TRBV18 and TRBJ1-2; 7 bases agree with TRBD1. CDR1 and CDR2 (germline): KGHSH, LQKENI. The CDR3 sequence is 13 residues long. V shed 5 bases, J shed 4 bases, and the junction held 4 bases outside the gene matches. The CDR3, as DNA: TGTGCCAGCTCAGCAGGGGGACTCTATGGCTACACCTTC. This codes for CASSAGGLYGYTF.

The chain has TRBV10-2 and TRBJ2-4, with D uncertain. Deletions cut 0 bases from V and 0 bases from J, with 9 bases between. CDR1 is WSHSY, CDR2 SAAADI, per germline. The length of the CDR3 is 16 residues. Here the CDR3 reads CASSESHFLAKNIQYF. Written as DNA, the CDR3 is TGCGCCAGCAGTGAGTCGCACTTCCTAGCCAAAAACATTCAGTACTTC.

The CDR3 loop reads CASSFDPRDPYEQYF. CDR3 sequence (DNA): TGTGCCAGCAGCTTCGATCCCAGGGACCCCTACGAGCAGTACTTC. V gene TRBV5-6 combines with J gene TRBJ2-7, with D perhaps matching TRBD1 or TRBD2 (5 bases each). CDR3 length equals 15 residues. From germline, CDR1 is SGHDT and CDR2 YYEEEE. V gave up 2 bases and J gave up 2 bases, with 14 bases separating them.

In DNA form, the CDR3 reads TGTGCCAGCAGCCAAGAATGGGGGACACGTGCAGATACGCAGTATTTT. Its protein is CASSQEWGTRADTQYF. The V gene is TRBV14, the J gene TRBJ2-3; D might be TRBD1 (6 bases). The CDR3 spans 16 residues. Germline CDR1 reads SGHDN; CDR2 reads FVKESK. Trimming stripped 0 bases from V and 4 bases from J, with 14 bases between.

The V gene is TRBV19, the J gene TRBJ1-1, with no clear D. Looked up from germline, CDR1 is LNHDA and CDR2 is SQIVND (reference sequence). CDR3 length equals 13 residues. V was trimmed by 2 bases and J by 1 base, leaving 5 bases between them. CDR3 in amino acids: CASSISRNTEAFF. CDR3 DNA sequence: TGTGCCAGTAGTATAAGCAGGAACACTGAAGCTTTCTTT. Filled out from reference TRBV19 and TRBJ1-1, the complete variable domain reads DGGITQSPKYLFRKEGQNVTLSCEQNLNHDAMYWYRQDPGQGLRLIYYSQIVNDFQKGDIAEGYSVSREKKESFPLTVTSAQKNPTAFYLCASSISRNTEAFFGQGTRLTVV.

The chain is built from TRBV5-1 and TRBJ1-2, with D perhaps matching TRBD1 (6 bases). Trimming took off 0 bases at V and 3 bases at J, with 15 bases between the two ends. CDR3 length equals 16 residues. The germline V gene has CDR1 SGHRS and CDR2 YFSETQ. As DNA, the CDR3 is TGCGCCAGCAGCTTGGCCACCACAGGGAGGGACTATGGCTACACCTTC. Encoded protein: CASSLATTGRDYGYTF.

The chain links TRBV30 to TRBJ1-6; 10 bases agree with TRBD1. This CDR3 is 14 amino acids long. V was clipped by 5 bases and J by 12 bases; unmatched bases: 10. Per germline, CDR1 GTSNPN and CDR2 SVGIG (reference sequence). The CDR3 protein is CAWLKPGQGKPLHF. The CDR3, as DNA: TGTGCCTGGCTTAAGCCGGGACAGGGGAAACCCCTCCACTTT.

This clone was observed a single time. This rearrangement joins TRBV2 to TRBJ2-7; D unresolved. The CDR3 sequence is 14 residues long. Germline V gene lookup returns CDR1 SNHLY and CDR2 FYNNEI. V was shortened by 3 bases and J by 0 bases, with 9 bases between the two germline ends. In DNA, the CDR3 is TGTGCCAGCAGTGACGGCAGGAACTCCTACGAGCAGTACTTC. This encodes CASSDGRNSYEQYF.

By its share, this clone is medium-sized. V usage is TRBV7-2 and J usage is TRBJ1-1; 7 nucleotides align to TRBD1. There are 13 residues in the CDR3. The V gene end was trimmed by 6 bases and the J gene end by 6 bases; junction bases not matched to a gene: 7. Germline assignment: CDR1 SGHTA and CDR2 FQGNSA. The CDR3 nucleotides are TGTGCCAGCAGGAAGACAGGGATCGCTGAAGCTTTCTTT. This sequence encodes CASRKTGIAEAFF.

This clone appeared a single time. The rearrangement uses TRBV11-2 and TRBJ1-1; D unclear. This CDR3 comprises 14 residues. Germline V gives CDR1 SGHAT, CDR2 FQNNGV. Trimming removed 0 bases at V and 6 bases at J, with 11 bases between. The CDR3: CASSLDRQAAEAFF. Written as DNA, the CDR3 is TGTGCCAGCAGCTTAGATCGGCAGGCAGCTGAAGCTTTCTTT.

This clone was seen a single time. V and J are TRBV19 and TRBJ1-1; the D is unclear. Trimming took 5 bases from V and 1 from J, leaving 5 bases between them. This CDR3 comprises 12 residues. Per the germline V gene, CDR1 is LNHDA and CDR2 is SQIVND (reference sequence). CDR3 sequence: CASSAGNTEAFF. The CDR3 DNA reads as TGTGCCAGTAGTGCGGGGAACACTGAAGCTTTCTTT.

This chain connects TRBV3-1 (or the pseudogene TRBV3-2) to TRBJ2-3, with unresolved D. CDR3 length: 14 residues. Looked up from germline, CDR1 is LGHDT and CDR2 is YNNKEL (reference sequence). V lost 3 bases and J 0 bases, leaving 7 bases between the germline ends. The CDR3 loop is CASSHVQSTDTQYF. Here the CDR3 DNA reads TGTGCCAGCAGCCATGTCCAGAGCACAGATACGCAGTATTTT.

This clone was detected only once. V usage is TRBV7-9 and J usage is TRBJ1-4; no firm D call. CDR3 length: 14 amino acids. The germline gives CDR1 SEHNR, CDR2 FQNEAQ (reference sequence). Trimming removed 3 bases from V and 4 bases from J, with 9 bases in between. CDR3 nucleotides: TGTGCCAGCAGCTTCGGCCAGTTTAATGAAAAACTGTTTTTT. Translation: CASSFGQFNEKLFF.

In its sample, this clone ranks as medium-sized (0.01 to 0.1%). The genes are TRBV6-2 or TRBV6-3 and TRBJ2-2; TRBD1 agrees at 8 bases. The CDR3 spans 18 residues. Unmatched junction bases numbered 12, after V lost 4 bases and J lost 2 bases. Germline V gives CDR1 MNHEY, CDR2 SVGEGT. CDR3: CASSSQHRDRTNTGELFF. DNA of the CDR3: TGTGCCAGCAGTTCCCAACACCGGGACAGGACCAACACCGGGGAGCTGTTTTTT.

The chain has TRBV6-1 and TRBJ1-6; D possibly corresponds to TRBD1 (5 bases). This CDR3 region has 13 residues. The V end was cut by 1 base, the J end by 9 bases, with 7 bases between. Looked up from germline, CDR1 is MNHNS and CDR2 is SASEGT. The CDR3 region is CASSEGGGSPLHF. CDR3 DNA: TGTGCCAGCAGTGAAGGGGGGGGTTCACCCCTCCACTTT.

The V and J genes are TRBV5-8 and TRBJ1-1; unclear D gene. Trimming cost V 1 base and J 6 bases, with 7 bases left between them. Germline CDR1 is SGHTS and CDR2 is YDEGEE. CDR3 length equals 12 residues. CDR3 coding DNA: TGTGCCAGCAGCTTGCGGGGAGCTGAAGCTTTCTTT. This codes for CASSLRGAEAFF.

This clone came up a few times. The genes are TRBV19 and TRBJ1-5; 10 bases are shared with TRBD1. The CDR3 totals 17 residues. The V gene's germline CDR1 is LNHDA and CDR2 SQIVND (reference sequence). V trimming: 5 bases; J trimming: 4 bases; junction bases outside the gene matches: 11. The CDR3 coding sequence is TGTGCCAGTAGTCTCCCGTGGCCGGGACAGGGGAATCAGCCCCAGCATTTT. Translation: CASSLPWPGQGNQPQHF. The variable domain in full, completed from reference TRBV19 and TRBJ1-5, reads DGGITQSPKYLFRKEGQNVTLSCEQNLNHDAMYWYRQDPGQGLRLIYYSQIVNDFQKGDIAEGYSVSREKKESFPLTVTSAQKNPTAFYLCASSLPWPGQGNQPQHFGDGTRLSIL.

The rearrangement links TRBV7-9 to TRBJ2-7, with a weak D call TRBD1 (5 bases). In germline, CDR1 is SEHNR, CDR2 FQNEAQ (reference sequence). V was cut by 1 base and J by 2 bases, with 6 bases left in between. The CDR3 extends over 13 amino acids. The CDR3 coding sequence is TGTGCCAGCAGCTTAGTACAGGCCTACGAGCAGTACTTC. Translating it yields CASSLVQAYEQYF.